This T cell receptor beta chain appears in the sequencing data of a study of T cell repertoires in cytomegalovirus infection. V lost 1 base and J lost 7, with 16 bases in between. This CDR3 region has 15 residues. Looked up from germline, CDR1 is SNHLY and CDR2 is FYNNEI. This clonotype was picked up a small number of times. Using its own MiXCR run on the reads, TCRdb lists one record per CDR3 protein. The repertoire consists of around 310,000 distinct CDR3 sequences, with roughly 15% occurring once and the leading ten covering 12%. This TCR derives from a human donor in good health (CMV status not recorded). Some clones in this sample may be carry-over from other donors' samples. The chain is built from TRBV2 and TRBJ1-2, with D uncertain. The sample taken for sequencing was PBMCs. This CDR3 reads CASSEGLVSGLGYTF. DNA for the CDR3: TGTGCCAGCAGTGAAGGGCTCGTTTCCGGGCTTGGCTACACCTTC.